The 20 T cell receptor beta chains below come from one sample, sequenced in a study of cytomegalovirus exposure and HLA in healthy donors. The method was immunoSEQ multiplex PCR; TCRdb's version includes in-frame clones alone and lacks a portion of them. The data hold approximately 98,000 clones, with 90% to 97% observed a single time. Material for sequencing was PBMCs. These receptor sequences come from a young woman in good health and CMV-seronegative.

The rearrangement joins TRBV4-1 to TRBJ1-1, with D perhaps TRBD1 (5 bases). The germline CDR1 and CDR2 sequences are MGHRA and YSYEKL. V lost 3 bases and J 4 bases, leaving 21 bases between the germline ends. CDR3 length equals 17 residues. In DNA, the CDR3 is TGCGCCAGCAGCCAGCACCCTATAACAGGCATAGGCACTGAAGCTTTCTTT. It codes for CASSQHPITGIGTEAFF.

The gene calls are TRBV5-6 and TRBJ2-2; D not certain. Trimming pared 4 bases from V and 4 bases from J, leaving 8 bases between. The CDR3 has 13 amino acids. Germline V gene sequence: CDR1 SGHDT, CDR2 YYEEEE. CDR3 sequence reads: CASSPLITGELFF. The CDR3 bases are TGTGCCAGCAGCCCTTTAATCACCGGGGAGCTGTTTTTT.

This sequence joins TRBV6-1 and TRBJ2-7; D perhaps matches TRBD2 (5 bases). The CDR3 has 13 amino acids. Germline assignment: CDR1 MNHNS and CDR2 SASEGT. The V end lost 1 base, the J end lost 3 bases, and 7 bases lay between the germline ends. Written as DNA, the CDR3 is TGTGCCAGCAGTGAAGTGGGGAGCTACGAGCAGTACTTC. It translates to CASSEVGSYEQYF.

This clone was counted between two and nine times. V and J are TRBV5-1 and TRBJ2-5, with TRBD1 matching 10 bases. The germline CDR1 and CDR2 sequences are SGHRS and YFSETQ. The V and J ends lost 5 bases and 5 bases, in that order; junction bases with no gene match: 6. The CDR3 is made up of 14 amino acids. The CDR3 sequence: CASRMTGGQETQYF. The DNA for the CDR3 is TGCGCCAGCAGAATGACAGGGGGCCAGGAGACCCAGTACTTC.

V and J are TRBV4-1 and TRBJ2-7, with D perhaps TRBD2 (5 bases). CDR1 is MGHRA, CDR2 YSYEKL, per germline. The V end was cut by 4 bases, the J end by 3 bases, with 10 bases between. The CDR3 extends over 13 amino acids. CDR3 amino acids: CASSPRTGYEQYF. The CDR3 DNA sequence: TGCGCCAGCAGCCCCCGGACTGGCTACGAGCAGTACTTC.

The chain has TRBV13 and TRBJ1-5; D remains unclear. There are 15 residues in the CDR3. The V and J ends lost 1 base and 2 bases respectively, with 9 bases between them. Germline CDR1 PRHDT, CDR2 FYEKMQ (reference sequence). For the CDR3, the DNA is TGTGCCAGCAGCTTAGCTCGTCCCGGCAATCAGCCCCAGCATTTT. Protein product: CASSLARPGNQPQHF.

The chain recombines TRBV5-4 with TRBJ2-3; D unresolved. Germline V gene lookup returns CDR1 SGHNT and CDR2 YYREEE (reference sequence). This CDR3 is built from 15 residues. V lost 4 bases and J 0 bases, leaving 12 bases between the germline ends. CDR3 residues: CASSGPYLSTDTQYF. The DNA for the CDR3 is TGTGCCAGCAGCGGGCCCTACCTTAGCACAGATACGCAGTATTTT.

The J gene is TRBJ2-7, the V gene TRBV6-6, with TRBD1 matching over 10 bases. V trimming: 4 bases; J trimming: 3 bases; junction bases outside the gene matches: 6. Germline assignment: CDR1 MNHNY and CDR2 SVGAGI (reference sequence). The CDR3 spans 15 residues. The CDR3 spells CASSSRTGGGYEQYF. The CDR3 coding sequence is TGTGCCAGCAGTTCGAGGACAGGGGGAGGCTACGAGCAGTACTTC.

V usage is TRBV7-9 and J usage is TRBJ1-2; D is ambiguous. The V gene's germline CDR1 is SEHNR and CDR2 FQNEAQ (reference sequence). CDR3 length: 14 amino acids. Deletions cut 6 bases from V and 0 bases from J, with 11 bases between. This chain's CDR3 is CASRLTEANYGYTF. For the CDR3, the DNA is TGTGCCAGCAGATTAACAGAAGCTAACTATGGCTACACCTTC.

The chain uses TRBV6-5 and TRBJ1-1; D is uncertain. The CDR3 has 15 residues. Germline V lookup: CDR1 MNHEY, CDR2 SVGAGI. The V end was cut by 2 bases, the J end by 1 base, with 11 bases between. This CDR3 reads CASSYLEKANTEAFF. The CDR3 DNA sequence: TGTGCCAGCAGTTACCTAGAAAAGGCGAACACTGAAGCTTTCTTT.

The V call is TRBV28, the J call TRBJ1-6; perhaps TRBD1 as D (5 bases). This CDR3 has 14 residues. Germline V gene sequence: CDR1 MDHEN, CDR2 SYDVKM. With 5 bases removed from V and 3 bases from J, the gap between germline ends came to 8 bases. The CDR3 here is CASSRQLYNSPLHF. In nucleotides, the CDR3 is TGTGCCAGCAGTCGACAGCTCTATAATTCACCCCTCCACTTT.

This clone appeared once. The chain employs TRBV5-1 and TRBJ2-2, with TRBD2 identical over 13 bases. This CDR3 is built from 16 residues. Germline V gives CDR1 SGHRS, CDR2 YFSETQ. The J segment lost 5 bases and the V segment lost 4 bases, leaving 5 bases of the junction unmatched. CDR3 bases: TGCGCCAGCAGCATACTAGCGGGGGGGCAAACCGGGGAGCTGTTTTTT. It translates to CASSILAGGQTGELFF. The whole variable domain, remainder taken from reference TRBV5-1 and TRBJ2-2, is KAGVTQTPRYLIKTRGQQVTLSCSPISGHRSVSWYQQTPGQGLQFLFEYFSETQRNKGNFPGRFSGRQFSNSRSEMNVSTLELGDSALYLCASSILAGGQTGELFFGEGSRLTVL.

The V and J genes are TRBV9 and TRBJ1-5, with 10 positions matching TRBD1. Losses at the gene ends were 3 bases for V and 8 bases for J; bases not matched to a gene: 5. CDR3 length: 14 residues. The germline gives CDR1 SGDLS, CDR2 YYNGEE. CDR3: CASSGQGAREPQHF. The CDR3 region has the DNA TGTGCCAGCAGCGGACAGGGGGCGAGGGAGCCCCAGCATTTT.

The chain couples TRBV28 to TRBJ1-5; D remains ambiguous. The V gene's germline CDR1 is MDHEN and CDR2 SYDVKM. V lost 7 bases to trimming and J lost 1 base, with 5 bases between them. The length of the CDR3 is 12 residues. CDR3 bases: TGTGCCAGCATATCGAGCAATCAGCCCCAGCATTTT. Translation gives CASISSNQPQHF.

The V call is TRBV5-6, the J call TRBJ2-2; 7 bases are shared with TRBD1. From germline, CDR1 is SGHDT and CDR2 YYEEEE. Germline trimming cut 1 base from V and 4 bases from J; bases unmatched to any gene: 4. The CDR3 covers 15 residues. As DNA, the CDR3 is TGTGCCAGCAGCTTGATGACAGGGCGCACCGGGGAGCTGTTTTTT. Protein product: CASSLMTGRTGELFF.

J is TRBJ2-7 and V is TRBV5-1; D may be TRBD2 (5 bases). The CDR3 sequence is 12 residues long. Trimming cost V 2 bases and J 10 bases, with 13 bases left between them. Germline V gives CDR1 SGHRS, CDR2 YFSETQ. CDR3 sequence (DNA): TGCGCCAGCAGCTTATCTCAGGAGGTACAGTACTTC. This gives the protein CASSLSQEVQYF.

The V call is TRBV7-9, the J call TRBJ2-5; TRBD2 aligns across 9 bases. With V trimmed by 2 bases and J by 2 bases, 6 bases remained unmatched. CDR3 length: 16 amino acids. Germline assignment: CDR1 SEHNR and CDR2 FQNEAQ (reference sequence). The CDR3 DNA reads TGTGCCAGCAGCTTATGGCTAGCGGGAACTCAAGAGACCCAGTACTTC. Translating it yields CASSLWLAGTQETQYF.

V gene TRBV27 combines with J gene TRBJ1-1; 7 nucleotides match TRBD1. The CDR3 is 15 residues long. V trimming: 1 base; J trimming: 0 bases; junction bases outside the gene matches: 2. Germline lookup yields CDR1 MNHEY and CDR2 SMNVEV (reference sequence). In DNA form, the CDR3 reads TGTGCCAGCAGTTTATGGACAGGCATGAACACTGAAGCTTTCTTT. Its protein product is CASSLWTGMNTEAFF.

V usage is TRBV7-9 and J usage is TRBJ2-1; no reliable D call. V shed 3 bases and J shed 0 bases, with 18 bases lying between them. This CDR3 has 18 residues. CDR1 is SEHNR, CDR2 FQNEAQ, per germline (reference sequence). CDR3 loop: CASSLSRGAYRSYNEQFF. The CDR3 coding sequence is TGTGCCAGCAGCTTGAGTCGCGGAGCCTACCGCTCCTACAATGAGCAGTTCTTC.

The chain carries TRBV6-1 and TRBJ1-2; 9 nucleotides agree with TRBD1. Trimming at V came to 6 bases and at J to 2 bases, leaving 7 bases not matched to a gene. CDR1 is MNHNS, CDR2 SASEGT, per germline. The CDR3 contains 15 residues. The CDR3, as DNA: TGTGCCAGCAGACAGGGGGCCGTTATAAACTATGGCTACACCTTC. Its translation: CASRQGAVINYGYTF.